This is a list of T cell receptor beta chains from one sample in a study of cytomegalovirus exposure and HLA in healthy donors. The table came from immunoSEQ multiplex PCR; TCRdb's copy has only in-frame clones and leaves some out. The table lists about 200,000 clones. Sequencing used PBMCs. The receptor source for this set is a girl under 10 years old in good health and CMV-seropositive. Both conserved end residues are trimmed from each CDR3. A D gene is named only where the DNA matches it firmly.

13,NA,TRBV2,ASGWAFSGANVLT
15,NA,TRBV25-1,ASSEWGGTESTDTQY
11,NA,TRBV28,ASSLSGANGYT
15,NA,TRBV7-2,ASSLTGGGGSHNEQF
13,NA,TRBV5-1,ASSLGGTNTEKLF
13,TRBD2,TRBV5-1,ASSPGLADYNEQF
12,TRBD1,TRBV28,ASSPGGATDTQY
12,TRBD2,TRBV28,ASTGTSSPYEQY
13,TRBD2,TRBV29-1,SVEGGLANYNEQF
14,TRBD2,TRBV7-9,ASSSPGLAAYNEQF
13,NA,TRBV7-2,ASSARELGFGTQY
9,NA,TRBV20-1,SADRGYEQY
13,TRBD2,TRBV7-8,ASSLVASGYYEQY
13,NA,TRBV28,ASSFERGLNTEAF
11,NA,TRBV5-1,ASHRTVNTEAF
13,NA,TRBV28,ASTPSRVGNQPQH
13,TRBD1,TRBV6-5,ASSYTPGQTYEQY
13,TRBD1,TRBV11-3,ASSSGTGEQETQY
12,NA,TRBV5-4,ASSLGGTDEKLF
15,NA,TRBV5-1,ASSLAGVARANTEAF
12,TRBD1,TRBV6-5,ASSYFGQGTEAF
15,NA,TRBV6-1,ASSEAPGHYSNQPQH
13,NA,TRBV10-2,ASRIPGHPTGELF
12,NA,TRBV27,ASSLLGANYGYA
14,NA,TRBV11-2,ASSLETSNTADTQY
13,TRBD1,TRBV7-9,ASSPGQGAYYEQY
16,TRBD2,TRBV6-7,ASRFATGTSGRFHEQY
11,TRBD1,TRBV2,ASSAHRGDGYT
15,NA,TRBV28,ASSPPAVADSTDTQY
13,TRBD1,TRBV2,ASSPRDRDPYGYT
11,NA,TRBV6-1,ASSDEVEQPQH
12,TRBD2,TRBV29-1,SVDRGGRVDEQY